This T cell receptor (beta chain) was sequenced for a study of T-cell memory formation after mild COVID-19 (dated by TCRdb to 2020 to 2022). Looking at the study overall: TCR sequence clusters from the two donors were largely donor specific. Two young, previously healthy adult volunteers made up the cohort, one male and one female. In a couple of donors, T-cell clones that expanded and contracted after mild COVID-19 were tracked by sequencing TCRalpha and TCRbeta repertoires over time.

Ficoll-Paque density gradient centrifugation was the method used to isolate PBMCs. This clonotype has only a few counts. Its antigen specificity is not known. Base quality data are lacking; no much larger clone is found one base away. Results and caveats for the whole study, not just this receptor: Only a couple of mild cases were covered in the study, and larger cohorts including severe cases with pre-infection samples were considered necessary. SARS-CoV-2 specificity of the second-wave clones peaking on day 37 was not confirmed. Clones contracting from day 15 to 85 had balanced CD4/CD8 phenotypes, while a second wave expanding from day 15 to 37 was biased towards CD4+. Contracting CD4+ clones were located mainly in the CM and EM memory subsets, whereas CD8+ clones were found to be enriched in EMRA. Some responding clones were found in pre-infection memory, which suggests that pre-existing cross-reactive memory T cells took part in the SARS-CoV-2 response.

Relative to germline, V is missing 0 bases and J is missing 8 bases, with 3 bases of the junction outside any gene match. From the cysteine through the phenylalanine, the CDR3 covers 13 amino acids. The kept DNA is CDR3 alone, 39 bases in frame from the first base. The germline V gene gives CDR1 as LGHNA and CDR2 as YSLEER. The listed sequencing device is Illumina NovaSeq 6000. TCRalpha and TCRbeta cDNA libraries were built by 5'RACE with constant-segment primers, adding sample barcodes and unique molecular identifiers. Trizol reagent was used to extract RNA from every sample. The libraries were amplified in two PCR steps, and the second step added a second sample barcode and Illumina TruSeq adapters. Sequencing of libraries was performed on an Illumina NovaSeq with 2 x 150 bp paired-end reads. Under the source paper's analysis protocol: With migec v1.2.7, reads were demultiplexed and then collapsed into UMI-guided consensus sequences. Using mixcr v2.1.11, UMI consensuses were aligned to TRA and TRB V and J templates and then assembled into clonotypes. Expanded or contracted clonotypes were those called significant by both edgeR and NoisET, with noise models trained on biological replicates. For edgeR calls, the cutoffs were a false discovery rate-adjusted p below 0.01 and a log2 fold-change threshold of 1. As an exploratory analysis of dynamics, max-normalized trajectories of the 1000 most abundant clonotypes were examined by PCA with hierarchical clustering. Separately sequenced CD4+ and CD8+ repertoires were used to assign a CD4 or CD8 phenotype to each responding clone. TCRdb itself trimmed the public reads at Q25 with fastp, ran MiXCR and retained productive beta chains. Rows matching on CDR3 protein sequence are summarized as one entry with the most common DNA and genes. These V and J calls derive from TCRdb rather than the authors' analysis. The table for this sample lists a few hundred thousand distinct CDR3 sequences; 20% to 25% of them were counted only once. The biggest ten clones account for under 15% of the sample.

Sample: PBMCs or a T cell subset sorted from them (not recorded which). This receptor was obtained from an adult woman who had mild COVID-19 (a few samples of this study predate the infection). The sample titles of this study are shuffled in the database, so cell type and time point are left out; the donor was told from shared clones. Recombination joined TRBV4-3 with TRBJ1-2; TRBD1 agrees with 7 junctional bases. In nucleotides, the sequence is TGCGCCAGCAGCCAAGATCGACAGGGAGGCTACACCTTC. Protein translation: CASSQDRQGGYTF.